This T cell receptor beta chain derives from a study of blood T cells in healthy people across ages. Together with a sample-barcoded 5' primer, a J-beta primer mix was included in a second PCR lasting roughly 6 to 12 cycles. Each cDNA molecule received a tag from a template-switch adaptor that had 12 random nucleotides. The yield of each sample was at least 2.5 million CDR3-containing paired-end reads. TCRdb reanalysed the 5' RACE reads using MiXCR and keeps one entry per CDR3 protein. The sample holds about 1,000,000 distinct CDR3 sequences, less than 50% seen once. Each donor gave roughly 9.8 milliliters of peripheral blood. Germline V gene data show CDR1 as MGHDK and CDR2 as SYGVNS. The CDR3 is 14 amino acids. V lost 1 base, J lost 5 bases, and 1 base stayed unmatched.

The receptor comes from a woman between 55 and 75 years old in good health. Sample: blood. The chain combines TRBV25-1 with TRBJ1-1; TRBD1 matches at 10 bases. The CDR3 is CASSELDRGTEAFF. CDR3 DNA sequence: TGTGCCAGCAGTGAATTGGACAGGGGGACTGAAGCTTTCTTT.